One sample yielded the 25 T cell receptor beta chains listed below, sequenced in a study of blood T cell repertoires in COVID-19. Profiling relied on immunoSEQ multiplex PCR, and the TCRdb table lists in-frame clones only, not all of them. This repertoire shows 200,000 to 250,000 clones, approximately 91% found once; its top ten account for about 6%. Sequences were obtained from peripheral blood. The receptors stem from a man aged 55 to 70 who had recovered from COVID-19.

CDR3 DNA: TGTGCCAGCAGCGTACTACGGGACAGGGATAATGAAGCTTTCTTT. This translates into CASSVLRDRDNEAFF. The chain links TRBV9 to TRBJ1-1, with 9 nucleotides matching TRBD1. After removal of 1 base from V and 7 bases from J, the junction contained 8 bases not matched to a gene. This CDR3 region has 15 residues. Germline-derived CDR1 and CDR2 are SGDLS and YYNGEE.

Remarks on this clone: The junction shows a germline mismatch at one end, possibly a read error. The chain carries TRBV18 and TRBJ1-2; TRBD1 matches at 7 bases. CDR1 is KGHSH and CDR2 is LQKENI in the germline V gene. CDR3 length: 13 amino acids. The CDR3 DNA is TGTGCCAGCTCACCACCCTCCAAAGGACAGGTCGTCTTC. It codes for CASSPPSKGQVVF.

The chain employs TRBV6-5 and TRBJ2-7; D possibly corresponds to TRBD1 (6 bases). The ends were cut back, 8 bases at V and 7 bases at J, with 15 bases in the middle. Germline V gene sequence: CDR1 MNHEY, CDR2 SVGAGI. The CDR3 is made up of 12 amino acids. The CDR3 coding sequence is TGTGCCAGCGGGGGCCTCACGGGAGAGCAGTACTTC. Translating it yields CASGGLTGEQYF.

This rearrangement joins TRBV7-2 to TRBJ2-3; 9 nucleotides agree with TRBD2. This CDR3 spans 14 amino acids. Per germline, CDR1 SGHTA and CDR2 FQGNSA. V lost 8 bases and J lost 3; bases outside the gene matches: 6. The DNA for the CDR3 is TGTGCCAGCGGAAATAGCGGGAGAACAGATACGCAGTATTTT. This translates into CASGNSGRTDTQYF.

The gene calls are TRBV18 and TRBJ2-7; D is uncertain. The CDR3 length is 13 residues. Germline V gene data show CDR1 as KGHSH and CDR2 as LQKENI. The V gene lost 1 base and the J gene lost 5 bases, with 9 bases spanning the gap. As DNA, the CDR3 is TGTGCCAGCTCACCACTTCACGGAGACGAGCAGTACTTC. Protein product: CASSPLHGDEQYF.

This rearrangement joins TRBV5-6 to TRBJ2-5; 8 bases align to TRBD1. The V segment lost 1 base and the J segment 5 bases; nucleotides outside the gene matches: 1. Germline CDR1 is SGHDT and CDR2 is YYEEEE. CDR3 length: 13 residues. CDR3 protein: CASSLRTGETQYF. CDR3 bases: TGTGCCAGCAGCTTGCGGACAGGGGAGACCCAGTACTTC. Filled out from reference TRBV5-6 and TRBJ2-5, the complete variable domain reads DAGVTQSPTHLIKTRGQQVTLRCSPKSGHDTVSWYQQALGQGPQFIFQYYEEEERQRGNFPDRFSGHQFPNYSSELNVNALLLGDSALYLCASSLRTGETQYFGPGTRLLVL.

The CDR3 DNA follows: TGTGCCAGCAGTTTCGACAACACAGATACGCAGTATTTT. Residues: CASSFDNTDTQYF. The chain combines TRBV12-3 or TRBV12-4 with TRBJ2-3; D not resolved. V lost 3 bases, J lost 2 bases, and 6 bases lay in between. The CDR3 is made up of 13 amino acids.

This rearrangement joins TRBV19 to TRBJ2-5; D possibly corresponds to TRBD1 (5 bases). The CDR3 totals 16 residues. V was cut by 5 bases and J by 4 bases, with 20 bases left in between. Germline CDR1 LNHDA, CDR2 SQIVND (reference sequence). DNA for the CDR3: TGTGCCAGTAGTGCCGCAACAGGTCCCGTCGGAGAGACCCAGTACTTC. It is translated as CASSAATGPVGETQYF.

This clone was found a few times. In DNA form, the CDR3 reads TGTGCCAGTAGGCTTTCTCGGGACATAGCCTACGAGCAGTACTTC. Translated, it gives CASRLSRDIAYEQYF. The J gene is TRBJ2-7, the V gene TRBV19, with TRBD1 as a possible D gene (6 bases). This CDR3 region has 15 residues. Per germline, CDR1 LNHDA and CDR2 SQIVND (reference sequence). The germline V and J ends were trimmed by 6 bases and 2 bases, with 17 bases remaining between them.

The chain carries TRBV5-1 and TRBJ2-5, with 7 positions matching TRBD2. The germline V gene has CDR1 SGHRS and CDR2 YFSETQ. J was trimmed by 2 bases and V by 6 bases; bases with no gene match: 10. CDR3 length: 15 amino acids. CDR3 bases: TGCGCCAGCACCGCTTACGGGGGGACGCAAGAGACCCAGTACTTC. Translating it yields CASTAYGGTQETQYF.

The genes are TRBV7-2 and TRBJ2-5, with TRBD1 matching over 11 bases. The V gene's germline CDR1 is SGHTA and CDR2 FQGNSA. With V trimmed by 5 bases and J by 5 bases, 7 bases remained unmatched. The CDR3 spans 15 residues. The CDR3 is CASSMDRGRGETQYF. CDR3 DNA: TGTGCCAGCAGCATGGACAGGGGGCGCGGGGAGACCCAGTACTTC.

The genes are TRBV18 and TRBJ2-7; D might be TRBD2 (5 bases). The ends were cut back, 2 bases at V and 0 bases at J, with 11 bases in the middle. The CDR3 has 15 amino acids. Germline CDR1 is KGHSH and CDR2 is LQKENI. The CDR3 DNA follows: TGTGCCAGCTCACCAGTCGCTAGCACCTCCTACGAGCAGTACTTC. It encodes CASSPVASTSYEQYF. The variable domain in full, completed from reference TRBV18 and TRBJ2-7, reads NAGVMQNPRHLVRRRGQEARLRCSPMKGHSHVYWYRQLPEEGLKFMVYLQKENIIDESGMPKERFSAEFPKEGPSILRIQQVVRGDSAAYFCASSPVASTSYEQYFGPGTRLTVT.

The gene calls are TRBV28 and TRBJ2-7, with 9 positions matching TRBD1. The CDR3 has 14 residues. After removal of 5 bases from V and 5 bases from J, the junction contained 7 bases not matched to a gene. The V gene's germline CDR1 is MDHEN and CDR2 SYDVKM. CDR3 residues: CASSPYRGRNEQYF. CDR3 nucleotides: TGTGCCAGCAGTCCCTACAGGGGGCGAAACGAGCAGTACTTC. The full variable domain, its missing parts supplied by reference TRBV28 and TRBJ2-7, is DVKVTQSSRYLVKRTGEKVFLECVQDMDHENMFWYRQDPGLGLRLIYFSYDVKMKEKGDIPEGYSVSREKKERFSLILESASTNQTSMYLCASSPYRGRNEQYFGPGTRLTVT.

This clone was counted only a few times. This chain connects TRBV19 to TRBJ2-1, with 8 bases that match TRBD2. This CDR3 has 17 residues. J gave up 3 bases and V 3 bases, and 10 bases lay outside the gene matches. Per germline, CDR1 LNHDA and CDR2 SQIVND (reference sequence). The DNA for the CDR3 is TGTGCCAGTAGTATCTTCGTCCAGCGGGAGCACTACAATGAGCAGTTCTTC. Translating gives CASSIFVQREHYNEQFF.

The CDR3: CASSRDRASSGNTIYF. Here the CDR3 DNA reads TGTGCCAGCTCCCGCGACAGGGCGTCCTCTGGAAACACCATATATTTT. The rearrangement uses TRBV18 and TRBJ1-3, with 7 bases identical to TRBD1. The CDR3 loop spans 16 amino acids. V was pared by 6 bases and J by 0 bases, with 8 bases of the junction left unmatched. The V gene's germline CDR1 is KGHSH and CDR2 LQKENI.

The chain employs TRBV3-1 (or the pseudogene TRBV3-2) and TRBJ1-6, with a weak D call TRBD1 (5 bases). Trimming stripped 1 base from V and 14 bases from J, with 21 bases between. This CDR3 region has 16 residues. Germline V gene sequence: CDR1 LGHDT, CDR2 YNNKEL (reference sequence). The CDR3 sequence is CASSQGRAGAWRALHF. The CDR3 region has the DNA TGTGCCAGCAGCCAAGGAAGGGCTGGGGCCTGGAGGGCCCTCCACTTT.

This chain connects TRBV2 to TRBJ1-4; 10 bases agree with TRBD1. The trim removed 5 bases at V and 0 bases at J, leaving 3 bases unmatched. CDR3 length equals 16 residues. CDR1 is SNHLY and CDR2 is FYNNEI in the germline V gene. CDR3 sequence reads: CASSRDRGATNEKLFF. As DNA, the CDR3 is TGTGCCAGCAGTAGGGACAGGGGTGCAACTAATGAAAAACTGTTTTTT.

The V call is TRBV5-8, the J call TRBJ2-3; 8 bases map to TRBD1. V gave up 0 bases and J gave up 3 bases; unmatched junction bases: 3. The CDR3 loop spans 15 amino acids. CDR1 is SGHTS and CDR2 is YDEGEE in the germline V gene. CDR3 residues: CASSLVGQATDTQYF. The CDR3 DNA reads as TGTGCCAGCAGCTTGGTGGGACAGGCAACAGATACGCAGTATTTT.

The chain uses TRBV19 and TRBJ1-4, with 7 positions matching TRBD1. The V and J ends lost 5 bases and 5 bases, in that order; junction bases with no gene match: 8. This CDR3 has 15 residues. Germline CDR1 reads LNHDA; CDR2 reads SQIVND (reference sequence). CDR3 DNA: TGTGCCAGTAGTCTTGGGGGACAGTCAAATGAAAAACTGTTTTTT. Its translation: CASSLGGQSNEKLFF. The entire variable domain, with the rest obtained from reference TRBV19 and TRBJ1-4, is as follows: DGGITQSPKYLFRKEGQNVTLSCEQNLNHDAMYWYRQDPGQGLRLIYYSQIVNDFQKGDIAEGYSVSREKKESFPLTVTSAQKNPTAFYLCASSLGGQSNEKLFFGSGTQLSVL.

The J gene is TRBJ2-7, the V gene TRBV10-3; TRBD1 matches at 9 bases. V gave up 5 bases and J gave up 0 bases; unmatched junction bases: 11. CDR1 is ENHRY, CDR2 SYGVKD, per germline. The CDR3 extends over 17 amino acids. In DNA, the CDR3 is TGTGCCATCAGTCCGGGACAGGGCCTACCTAGCTCCTACGAGCAGTACTTC. Protein sequence: CAISPGQGLPSSYEQYF.

The CDR3 nucleotides read TGCGCCAGCAGCTTGACTAGCGGGAGAGGGGATACGCAGTATTTT. It specifies CASSLTSGRGDTQYF. The chain carries TRBV5-1 and TRBJ2-3; 11 bases are a match to TRBD2. V was pared by 1 base and J by 6 bases, with 4 bases of the junction left unmatched. Germline CDR1 and CDR2: SGHRS and YFSETQ. This CDR3 contains 15 residues.

The genes are TRBV6-5 and TRBJ2-5; D possibly corresponds to TRBD1 (8 bases). The ends were cut back, 5 bases at V and 6 bases at J, with 19 bases in the middle. Germline V lookup: CDR1 MNHEY, CDR2 SVGAGI. CDR3 length equals 15 residues. CDR3 nucleotide sequence: TGTGCCAGCAGTCGGACAGGGAGGGTTCAAAAGACCCAGTACTTC. Its protein is CASSRTGRVQKTQYF.

The gene calls are TRBV28 and TRBJ2-7; 7 positions match TRBD2. Losses at the gene ends were 2 bases for V and 2 bases for J; bases not matched to a gene: 3. The CDR3 extends over 14 amino acids. Germline V CDR1 and CDR2: MDHEN, SYDVKM. The CDR3 DNA is TGTGCCAGCAGTTTAGGGCGGGGGACCTACGAGCAGTACTTC. It encodes CASSLGRGTYEQYF. Supplemented by reference TRBV28 and TRBJ2-7, the full variable domain reads DVKVTQSSRYLVKRTGEKVFLECVQDMDHENMFWYRQDPGLGLRLIYFSYDVKMKEKGDIPEGYSVSREKKERFSLILESASTNQTSMYLCASSLGRGTYEQYFGPGTRLTVT.

V gene TRBV6-6 combines with J gene TRBJ2-2; D perhaps matches TRBD2 (6 bases). The ends were cut back, 4 bases at V and 1 base at J, with 13 bases in the middle. Germline-derived CDR1 and CDR2 are MNHNY and SVGAGI (reference sequence). The CDR3 runs to 16 residues. CDR3 residues: CASSSLSGGNTGELFF. Here the CDR3 DNA reads TGTGCCAGCAGTTCCCTCTCCGGGGGGAACACCGGGGAGCTGTTTTTT.

This rearrangement joins TRBV2 to TRBJ2-1; 8 bases fit TRBD2. CDR1 SNHLY and CDR2 FYNNEI come from the germline V gene. The CDR3 loop spans 15 amino acids. The trim removed 8 bases at V and 0 bases at J, leaving 6 bases unmatched. CDR3 bases: TGTGCCAGCCGATACACTAGCGGCTCCTACAATGAGCAGTTCTTC. It codes for CASRYTSGSYNEQFF.